Listed here are 32 T cell receptor beta chains from one sample, sequenced in a study of cytomegalovirus exposure and HLA in healthy donors. The PCR was carried out with 60 Vbeta primers and 13 Jbeta primers. Sequencing used immunoSEQ multiplex PCR; TCRdb keeps in-frame clones, though not all of them. This table holds about 150,000 clones, roughly 73% found once. Material for sequencing was PBMCs. The receptors stem from a woman between 18 and 30 years old in good health and CMV-seronegative.

The chain carries TRBV2 and TRBJ1-1, with 7 bases matching TRBD1. In germline, CDR1 is SNHLY, CDR2 FYNNEI. This CDR3 contains 14 residues. With 6 bases clipped from V and 6 bases from J, the junction kept 10 bases outside the gene matches. The CDR3 reads CASRIDRDRAEAFF. The CDR3 bases are TGTGCCAGCAGGATCGACAGGGATAGGGCTGAAGCTTTCTTT.

Remarks on this clone: The junction differs from germline at one of its ends, possibly a read error. Other DNA sequences in this specimen translate into the identical CDR3. V usage is TRBV5-1 and J usage is TRBJ1-3; D is perhaps TRBD1 (6 bases). Germline V gene sequence: CDR1 SGHRS, CDR2 YFSETQ. This CDR3 spans 16 amino acids. CDR3 sequence reads: CASSPGTFSSGNTIYF. The CDR3 DNA follows: TGTGCCAGCAGCCCTGGGACATTTAGCTCTGGAAACACCATATATTTT.

The gene calls are TRBV19 and TRBJ1-2; D call uncertain. With 3 bases removed from V and 4 bases from J, the gap between germline ends came to 15 bases. CDR3 length: 15 amino acids. Germline assignment: CDR1 LNHDA and CDR2 SQIVND (reference sequence). CDR3 in amino acids: CASSIRQASPYGYTF. CDR3 coding DNA: TGTGCCAGTAGTATTCGGCAGGCCTCTCCCTATGGCTACACCTTC. Full variable domain (missing parts from reference TRBV19 and TRBJ1-2): DGGITQSPKYLFRKEGQNVTLSCEQNLNHDAMYWYRQDPGQGLRLIYYSQIVNDFQKGDIAEGYSVSREKKESFPLTVTSAQKNPTAFYLCASSIRQASPYGYTFGSGTRLTVV.

This chain joins TRBV11-2 and TRBJ2-1; maybe TRBD1 (6 bases). V was pared by 5 bases and J by 1 base, with 15 bases between. The CDR3 consists of 16 residues. Germline V lookup: CDR1 SGHAT, CDR2 FQNNGV. The CDR3 sequence: CASSPSKGGSYNEQFF. CDR3 DNA sequence: TGTGCCAGCAGCCCCTCGAAAGGGGGATCCTACAATGAGCAGTTCTTC.

This clone showed up just a few times. The V call is TRBV28, the J call TRBJ2-3, with 8 positions matching TRBD2. CDR1 and CDR2 (germline): MDHEN, SYDVKM. The CDR3 runs to 16 residues. J was trimmed by 2 bases and V by 4 bases; bases with no gene match: 8. In nucleotides, the CDR3 is TGTGCCAGCAGTTCCGCCCAAGCGGGGGACACAGATACGCAGTATTTT. The encoded protein is CASSSAQAGDTDTQYF.

The CDR3, as DNA: TGCGCCAGCAGCCGTGGAGGGGTGGAACCCCAGCATTTT. Translating it yields CASSRGGVEPQHF. The V call is TRBV4-1, the J call TRBJ1-5, with a possible D match to TRBD1 (5 bases). V was pared by 4 bases and J by 10 bases, with 14 bases between. The V gene's germline CDR1 is MGHRA and CDR2 YSYEKL. The CDR3 extends over 13 amino acids.

The V call is TRBV18, the J call TRBJ1-5; the D gene is possibly TRBD1 (6 bases). The V gene's germline CDR1 is KGHSH and CDR2 LQKENI. Trimming left V 3 bases short and J 4 bases short, with 13 bases between. CDR3 length: 15 amino acids. In nucleotides, the CDR3 is TGTGCCAGCTCACCCGCGACAGGAGTGAATCAGCCCCAGCATTTT. It specifies CASSPATGVNQPQHF. Full variable domain (remainder filled in from reference TRBV18 and TRBJ1-5): NAGVMQNPRHLVRRRGQEARLRCSPMKGHSHVYWYRQLPEEGLKFMVYLQKENIIDESGMPKERFSAEFPKEGPSILRIQQVVRGDSAAYFCASSPATGVNQPQHFGDGTRLSIL.

The rearrangement uses TRBV19 and TRBJ2-3; a possible D gene is TRBD1 (5 bases). This CDR3 has 16 amino acids. Trimming took off 4 bases at V and 2 bases at J, with 16 bases between the two ends. CDR1 is LNHDA, CDR2 SQIVND, per germline (reference sequence). In nucleotides, the CDR3 is TGTGCCAGTAGTACCGACCTAGGGGTTAACACAGATACGCAGTATTTT. Its protein product is CASSTDLGVNTDTQYF. The whole variable domain, filled in from reference TRBV19 and TRBJ2-3, reads DGGITQSPKYLFRKEGQNVTLSCEQNLNHDAMYWYRQDPGQGLRLIYYSQIVNDFQKGDIAEGYSVSREKKESFPLTVTSAQKNPTAFYLCASSTDLGVNTDTQYFGPGTRLTVL.

The chain links TRBV7-7 to TRBJ2-1, with TRBD2 identical over 12 bases. The junction had 7 bases not matched to a gene; V was cut back by 5 bases and J by 8 bases. CDR1 and CDR2 (germline): SSHAT, FNYEAQ (reference sequence). The CDR3 is 15 residues long. Here the CDR3 DNA reads TGTGCCAGCAGCGCCGGACTAGCGGGATTAGATGAGCAGTTCTTC. This encodes CASSAGLAGLDEQFF. Looking up the rest from reference TRBV7-7 and TRBJ2-1 gives the full variable domain: GAGVSQSPRYKVTKRGQDVTLRCDPISSHATLYWYQQALGQGPEFLTYFNYEAQPDKSGLPSDRFSAERPEGSISTLTIQRTEQRDSAMYRCASSAGLAGLDEQFFGPGTRLTVL.

J is TRBJ1-1 and V is TRBV7-2; 7 bases agree with TRBD1. Trimming removed 5 bases from V and 10 bases from J; junction bases left unmatched: 16. Germline V gene data show CDR1 as SGHTA and CDR2 as FQGNSA. The CDR3 is made up of 15 amino acids. The CDR3 region has the DNA TGTGCCAGCAGCCCCTGGACAGGCCCTAACAGGCGAGCTTTCTTT. Protein: CASSPWTGPNRRAFF.

The J gene is TRBJ2-1, the V gene TRBV9; no definite D call. This CDR3 comprises 14 residues. The germline gives CDR1 SGDLS, CDR2 YYNGEE. V was trimmed by 0 bases and J by 7 bases, leaving 11 bases between them. The CDR3: CASSVATGYNEQFF. The CDR3 DNA is TGTGCCAGCAGCGTAGCTACGGGTTATAATGAGCAGTTCTTC.

The chain joins TRBV6-1 to TRBJ1-4; D perhaps matches TRBD1 (5 bases). Germline V gene data show CDR1 as MNHNS and CDR2 as SASEGT. Between the trimmed V and J ends, which lost 7 bases and 5 bases, there was a span of 8 bases. The CDR3 runs 12 residues. As DNA, the CDR3 is TGTGCCAGCAAACGACAGAATGAAAAACTGTTTTTT. It yields the protein CASKRQNEKLFF.

The chain links TRBV5-4 to TRBJ1-2; 7 bases are shared with TRBD1. The CDR3 extends over 13 amino acids. Germline V gene sequence: CDR1 SGHNT, CDR2 YYREEE (reference sequence). V gave up 1 base and J gave up 4 bases; unmatched junction bases: 1. CDR3 DNA sequence: TGTGCCAGCAGCTTGCGACAGGGCTATGGCTACACCTTC. Its protein product is CASSLRQGYGYTF.

The gene calls are TRBV11-2 and TRBJ2-5; possibly TRBD1 for D (6 bases). The germline CDR1 and CDR2 sequences are SGHAT and FQNNGV. This CDR3 contains 13 residues. V was shortened by 5 bases and J by 2 bases, with 9 bases between the two germline ends. CDR3: CASSGGQQETQYF. The CDR3 DNA reads TGTGCCAGCAGCGGAGGACAGCAAGAGACCCAGTACTTC.

This chain joins TRBV5-6 and TRBJ2-7, with D tentatively TRBD2 (7 bases). Germline V gene lookup returns CDR1 SGHDT and CDR2 YYEEEE. The CDR3 spans 16 residues. V shed 4 bases and J shed 0 bases, with 17 bases lying between them. The CDR3 sequence: CASSQEWGGLSYEQYF. In nucleotides, the CDR3 is TGTGCCAGCAGCCAAGAGTGGGGGGGGCTCTCCTACGAGCAGTACTTC.

This clone is a singleton in its sample. The chain employs TRBV2 and TRBJ2-7; D is undetermined. CDR1 SNHLY and CDR2 FYNNEI come from the germline V gene. Deletions cut 3 bases from V and 6 bases from J, with 6 bases between. The CDR3 has 11 residues. CDR3 in amino acids: CASSERIEQYV. The CDR3, as DNA: TGTGCCAGCAGTGAGAGGATCGAGCAGTACGTC.

J is TRBJ1-4 and V is TRBV6-5; tentative D call: TRBD1 (6 bases). The length of the CDR3 is 15 residues. Trimming removed 3 bases at V and 4 bases at J, with 12 bases between. Germline CDR1 reads MNHEY; CDR2 reads SVGAGI. The chain's CDR3 is CASSYSTGYNEKLFF. The CDR3 bases are TGTGCCAGCAGTTATTCTACAGGGTATAATGAAAAACTGTTTTTT.

The V and J genes are TRBV6-5 and TRBJ1-5, with a possible D match to TRBD1 (5 bases). The CDR3 runs 14 residues. Trimming cost V 2 bases and J 5 bases, with 10 bases left between them. CDR1 and CDR2 (germline): MNHEY, SVGAGI. The CDR3: CASSYARADQPQHF. The CDR3 bases are TGTGCCAGCAGTTACGCCAGGGCCGATCAGCCCCAGCATTTT.

This chain connects TRBV20-1 to TRBJ2-7, with D perhaps TRBD2 (6 bases). V was clipped by 6 bases and J by 5 bases, with 11 bases between them. The CDR3 length is 11 residues. Germline V gene data show CDR1 as DFQATT and CDR2 as SNEGSKA (reference sequence). CDR3 residues: CSALSGHEQYV. CDR3 sequence (DNA): TGCAGTGCGCTTAGCGGACACGAGCAGTACGTC.

This clone is a singleton in its sample. The gene calls are TRBV29-1 and TRBJ2-3, with D maybe TRBD1 (5 bases). The CDR3 contains 11 residues. Germline CDR1 is SQVTM and CDR2 is ANQGSEA. Deletions cut 7 bases from V and 0 bases from J, with 5 bases between. In nucleotides, the CDR3 is TGCAGCGGACAGAGCACAGATACGCAGTATTTT. It yields the protein CSGQSTDTQYF.

This sequence joins TRBV7-9 and TRBJ1-5, with a weak D call TRBD1 (5 bases). This CDR3 spans 16 amino acids. Trimming cost V 1 base and J 4 bases, with 14 bases left between them. Germline values: CDR1 SEHNR, CDR2 FQNEAQ (reference sequence). In DNA, the CDR3 is TGTGCCAGCAGCTTAGGGCGGGGCCCACCAAATCAGCCCCAGCATTTT. Residues: CASSLGRGPPNQPQHF. Complete variable domain (other parts from reference TRBV7-9 and TRBJ1-5): DTGVSQNPRHKITKRGQNVTFRCDPISEHNRLYWYRQTLGQGPEFLTYFQNEAQLEKSRLLSDRFSAERPKGSFSTLEIQRTEQGDSAMYLCASSLGRGPPNQPQHFGDGTRLSIL.

This clone turned up a few times. The V gene is TRBV7-9, the J gene TRBJ1-3; tentative D call: TRBD1 (5 bases). Trimming left V 6 bases short and J 1 base short, with 13 bases between. The CDR3 extends over 15 amino acids. Germline-derived CDR1 and CDR2 are SEHNR and FQNEAQ (reference sequence). The CDR3 sequence is CASRAGPASGNTIYF. CDR3 DNA: TGTGCCAGCAGGGCGGGACCGGCGTCTGGAAACACCATATATTTT.

V is TRBV6-6 and J is TRBJ2-3; the D gene is possibly TRBD2 (6 bases). There are 14 residues in the CDR3. Germline V gene sequence: CDR1 MNHNY, CDR2 SVGAGI (reference sequence). Trimming shortened V by 4 bases and J by 2 bases, and 10 bases separated the two germline ends. CDR3: CASSLGGPTDTQYF. CDR3 DNA sequence: TGTGCCAGCAGTTTGGGAGGCCCCACAGATACGCAGTATTTT.

The V and J genes are TRBV4-1 and TRBJ1-5, with D perhaps TRBD1 (6 bases). Germline-derived CDR1 and CDR2 are MGHRA and YSYEKL. V lost 1 base and J lost 4, with 11 bases in between. The CDR3 runs to 15 residues. In DNA, the CDR3 is TGCGCCAGCAGCCAAGTGGGGGCCTCAAATCAGCCCCAGCATTTT. Its protein is CASSQVGASNQPQHF.

This sequence joins TRBV29-1 and TRBJ2-7; perhaps TRBD1 as D (6 bases). Germline lookup yields CDR1 SQVTM and CDR2 ANQGSEA. Trimming stripped 6 bases from V and 2 bases from J, with 14 bases between. The CDR3 totals 13 residues. The CDR3 reads CSVGTLNPYEQYF. The DNA for the CDR3 is TGCAGCGTCGGGACACTAAACCCCTACGAGCAGTACTTC.

The chain employs TRBV29-1 and TRBJ2-2; D not resolved. The CDR3 extends over 13 amino acids. The V end was cut by 4 bases, the J end by 0 bases, with 6 bases between. The germline V gene has CDR1 SQVTM and CDR2 ANQGSEA. CDR3 protein: CSVVAPNTGELFF. Written as DNA, the CDR3 is TGCAGCGTTGTGGCCCCGAACACCGGGGAGCTGTTTTTT.

The chain links TRBV30 to TRBJ1-3; D perhaps matches TRBD1 (5 bases). Germline loops: CDR1 GTSNPN, CDR2 SVGIG (reference sequence). The CDR3 length is 14 residues. With 4 bases removed from V and 0 bases from J, the gap between germline ends came to 10 bases. The CDR3 DNA reads as TGTGCCTGGAACACAGGCCGCTCTGGAAACACCATATATTTT. It specifies CAWNTGRSGNTIYF.

The J gene is TRBJ1-4, the V gene TRBV19; TRBD1 agrees at 9 bases. Germline V CDR1 and CDR2: LNHDA, SQIVND (reference sequence). With V trimmed by 6 bases and J by 7 bases, 9 bases remained unmatched. CDR3 length: 15 amino acids. In DNA, the CDR3 is TGTGCCAGTAGCACGGACAGGGGCGTAGGTGAAAAACTGTTTTTT. Translating gives CASSTDRGVGEKLFF.

This clone occurred many times. This sequence joins TRBV6-6 and TRBJ1-2; D unresolved. The CDR3 has 12 amino acids. Germline V gene lookup returns CDR1 MNHNY and CDR2 SVGAGI (reference sequence). V lost 0 bases and J 4 bases, leaving 3 bases between the germline ends. The CDR3 DNA follows: TGTGCCAGCAGTTACTCGGCCTATGGCTACACCTTC. Its protein is CASSYSAYGYTF.

This clone was seen once. The chain joins TRBV11-3 to TRBJ2-3; D unclear. The CDR3 runs to 15 residues. V dropped 1 base and J dropped 0 bases, with 8 bases sitting between them. From germline, CDR1 is SGHNT and CDR2 YENEEA. The CDR3 sequence: CASSLVGPSTDTQYF. The CDR3 DNA reads as TGTGCCAGCAGCTTAGTTGGGCCGAGCACAGATACGCAGTATTTT.

The chain joins TRBV11-3 to TRBJ1-4; a weak D match, TRBD1 (5 bases). The CDR3 runs 11 residues. Germline CDR1 SGHNT, CDR2 YENEEA. Trimming removed 3 bases at V and 13 bases at J, with 9 bases between. CDR3 loop: CASSFGGGLFF. Written as DNA, the CDR3 is TGTGCCAGCAGCTTCGGGGGTGGACTGTTTTTT.

The rearrangement uses TRBV7-9 and TRBJ1-2; D may be TRBD1 (6 bases). This CDR3 is 16 amino acids long. Per germline, CDR1 SEHNR and CDR2 FQNEAQ (reference sequence). The V end lost 2 bases, the J end lost 1 base, and 14 bases lay between the germline ends. CDR3: CASSLPHRALNYGYTF. The CDR3 nucleotides are TGTGCCAGCAGCTTACCGCACAGGGCCCTTAACTATGGCTACACCTTC.